This T cell receptor beta chain was found in a study of T cell responses to AZD1222 COVID-19 vaccine. Sequenced by immunoSEQ multiplex PCR; TCRdb stores in-frame clones only, minus some. The table includes 86,000 or so clones, about nine tenths detected once. CDR3 length equals 15 residues. The gene calls are TRBV21-1 and TRBJ2-5; the tabulated D call, TRBD1, remains unverified against the DNA. TRBV21-1 is labeled a pseudogene. Material: peripheral blood, obtained on day 0 of AZD1222 vaccination. The receptor comes from an adult in good health. CDR3 residues: CASDLQAGVEETQYF. The CDR3 nucleotides are TGTGCCAGCGACCTTCAGGCAGGGGTTGAAGAGACCCAGTACTTC.